A single sample is the source of the 20 T cell receptor beta chains below, sequenced in a study of blood T cell repertoires in COVID-19. Clones were sequenced by immunoSEQ multiplex PCR, and TCRdb holds only the in-frame ones, with some missing. The repertoire has 200,000 to 300,000 clones, around nine tenths of them found once; the top ten carry 3% to 3.5%. The sequenced sample consisted of peripheral blood. These receptors were obtained from a man between 18 and 35 years old with active or convalescent COVID-19.

This clone has a single count. V and J are TRBV7-9 and TRBJ1-4; D is possibly TRBD1 (6 bases). The germline V gene encodes CDR1 SEHNR and CDR2 FQNEAQ (reference sequence). The CDR3 totals 17 residues. Trimming removed 3 bases at V and 0 bases at J, with 14 bases between. The CDR3 region is CASSFLGQLPTNEKLFF. In nucleotides, the CDR3 is TGTGCCAGCAGCTTTCTTGGACAGCTCCCAACTAATGAAAAACTGTTTTTT.

This clone was observed a handful of times. The chain couples TRBV18 to TRBJ1-3; no clear D gene. Germline V gives CDR1 KGHSH, CDR2 LQKENI. With 4 bases removed from V and 0 bases from J, the gap between germline ends came to 13 bases. The CDR3 runs to 16 residues. The CDR3 is CASSRAVHNSGNTIYF. The CDR3 DNA reads as TGTGCCAGCTCACGGGCCGTGCATAACTCTGGAAACACCATATATTTT.

Comment on this clone: Other DNA sequences within the sample encode an identical CDR3. The rearrangement links TRBV5-1 to TRBJ1-1; TRBD1 matches 7 bases. The V gene end was trimmed by 4 bases and the J gene end by 1 base; junction bases not matched to a gene: 4. The CDR3 is made up of 14 amino acids. CDR1 SGHRS and CDR2 YFSETQ come from the germline V gene. CDR3 nucleotide sequence: TGCGCCAGCAGCGCAAGGACAGGGAACACTGAAGCTTTCTTT. It yields the protein CASSARTGNTEAFF.

V gene TRBV19 combines with J gene TRBJ2-3; the D is unclear. Germline assignment: CDR1 LNHDA and CDR2 SQIVND (reference sequence). Trimming left V 3 bases short and J 3 bases short, with 7 bases between. CDR3 length: 13 residues. This CDR3 reads CASSMGETDTQYF. The CDR3 nucleotides are TGTGCCAGTAGTATGGGCGAGACAGATACGCAGTATTTT.

The rearrangement links TRBV11-2 to TRBJ2-2, with 7 bases identical to TRBD2. After removal of 3 bases from V and 0 bases from J, the junction contained 4 bases not matched to a gene. Per germline, CDR1 SGHAT and CDR2 FQNNGV. This CDR3 has 16 residues. CDR3 sequence (DNA): TGTGCCAGCAGCTTTAATAGCGGGCCGAACACCGGGGAGCTGTTTTTT. Protein: CASSFNSGPNTGELFF.

The chain has TRBV24-1 and TRBJ2-7; TRBD1 matches 8 bases. CDR1 and CDR2 (germline): KGHDR, SFDVKD. Germline trimming cut 4 bases from V and 4 bases from J; bases unmatched to any gene: 8. The CDR3 sequence is 15 residues long. The CDR3 DNA reads TGTGCCACCAGTGAGGCAGGACAGGGTCGGTACGAGCAGTACTTC. This sequence encodes CATSEAGQGRYEQYF.

The genes are TRBV28 and TRBJ2-7; D possibly corresponds to TRBD1 (6 bases). There are 14 residues in the CDR3. CDR1 and CDR2 from the germline V gene are MDHEN and SYDVKM. V lost 6 bases and J lost 2, with 14 bases in between. For the CDR3, the DNA is TGTGCCAGCAGACACGGGACACAACCCTACGAGCAGTACTTC. It specifies CASRHGTQPYEQYF.

V gene TRBV10-3 combines with J gene TRBJ2-3; TRBD2 agrees at 7 bases. Looked up from germline, CDR1 is ENHRY and CDR2 is SYGVKD. V lost 11 bases and J lost 5; bases outside the gene matches: 13. CDR3 length: 14 residues. CDR3 bases: TGTGCCCTAAGGCCCGCGGGAGTGAGAGATACGCAGTATTTT. This encodes CALRPAGVRDTQYF.

The chain is built from TRBV7-8 and TRBJ1-4; D is ambiguous. V was pared by 1 base and J by 0 bases, with 12 bases between. The CDR3 totals 17 residues. Germline loops: CDR1 SGHVS, CDR2 FQNEAQ. This CDR3 is CASSLGSGQATNEKLFF. CDR3 coding DNA: TGTGCCAGCAGCTTAGGGTCCGGCCAGGCAACTAATGAAAAACTGTTTTTT.

The rearrangement joins TRBV6-1 to TRBJ2-1, with a weak D call TRBD1 (6 bases). The germline gives CDR1 MNHNS, CDR2 SASEGT. V was clipped by 1 base and J by 7 bases, with 14 bases between them. This CDR3 comprises 15 residues. CDR3 DNA: TGTGCCAGCAGTGAAGGGGGGCCCGCTATTAATGAGCAGTTCTTC. It codes for CASSEGGPAINEQFF.

The chain links TRBV6-5 to TRBJ2-3, with 11 bases identical to TRBD2. The CDR3 totals 15 residues. Trimming removed 4 bases from V and 3 bases from J; junction bases left unmatched: 3. Germline lookup yields CDR1 MNHEY and CDR2 SVGAGI. The CDR3 loop reads CASSLTSGETDTQYF. The CDR3 nucleotides read TGTGCCAGCAGTTTGACTAGCGGGGAGACAGATACGCAGTATTTT.

The V gene is TRBV27, the J gene TRBJ1-5; TRBD1 might be the D (6 bases). CDR1 and CDR2 from the germline V gene are MNHEY and SMNVEV (reference sequence). V shed 10 bases and J shed 7 bases, with 17 bases lying between them. The length of the CDR3 is 13 residues. As DNA, the CDR3 is TGTGCCAAGGGGGAGAGGGGCCGGCAGCCCCAGCATTTT. Translated, it gives CAKGERGRQPQHF.

This chain connects TRBV5-1 to TRBJ2-5; tentatively, D is TRBD2 (5 bases). Germline CDR1 is SGHRS and CDR2 is YFSETQ. The V gene lost 4 bases and the J gene lost 3 bases, with 10 bases spanning the gap. CDR3 length: 13 residues. This CDR3 is CASSPTIKETQYF. In nucleotides, the CDR3 is TGCGCCAGCAGCCCGACTATAAAAGAGACCCAGTACTTC.

The J gene is TRBJ1-5, the V gene TRBV2, with D possibly being TRBD1 (5 bases). The CDR3 is made up of 13 amino acids. CDR1 SNHLY and CDR2 FYNNEI come from the germline V gene. Trimming removed 8 bases from V and 10 bases from J, with 18 bases in between. CDR3 sequence: CASGDSQVSPQHF. CDR3 coding DNA: TGTGCCAGCGGAGACAGCCAAGTGAGTCCCCAGCATTTT. Based on the CDR3 plus reference TRBV2 and TRBJ1-5, the full variable domain is EPEVTQTPSHQVTQMGQEVILRCVPISNHLYFYWYRQILGQKVEFLVSFYNNEISEKSEIFDDQFSVERPDGSNFTLKIRSTKLEDSAMYFCASGDSQVSPQHFGDGTRLSIL.

The V call is TRBV6-2 or TRBV6-3, the J call TRBJ2-1, with 8 bases identical to TRBD2. CDR1 and CDR2 from the germline V gene are MNHEY and SVGEGT. CDR3 length: 19 amino acids. V was pared by 5 bases and J by 3 bases, with 18 bases of the junction left unmatched. CDR3 sequence reads: CASSRETSESPPYYNEQFF. For the CDR3, the DNA is TGTGCCAGCAGTCGGGAGACTAGCGAGAGCCCCCCGTACTACAATGAGCAGTTCTTC.

This clone was seen a handful of times. V usage is TRBV12-3 or TRBV12-4 and J usage is TRBJ1-1; D is unclear. This CDR3 contains 13 residues. Trimming pared 8 bases from V and 4 bases from J, leaving 14 bases between. The CDR3 spells CASFGGRVTEAFF. The CDR3 DNA reads as TGTGCCAGCTTCGGAGGACGGGTCACTGAAGCTTTCTTT.

The chain links TRBV4-3 to TRBJ2-3, with a possible D match to TRBD1 (5 bases). The CDR3 is 15 amino acids. Trimming shortened V by 0 bases and J by 4 bases, and 11 bases separated the two germline ends. CDR1 and CDR2 from the germline V gene are LGHNA and YSLEER. CDR3 sequence: CASSQDVSRADTQYF. CDR3 bases: TGCGCCAGCAGCCAAGATGTTAGCAGGGCAGATACGCAGTATTTT.

The chain is built from TRBV9 and TRBJ2-7, with D perhaps matching TRBD1 (5 bases). The CDR3 is 13 residues long. Germline CDR1 SGDLS, CDR2 YYNGEE. V lost 3 bases, J lost 3 bases, and 10 bases lay in between. The CDR3 nucleotides are TGTGCCAGCAGCGAGACAGATAACTACGAGCAGTACTTC. As protein: CASSETDNYEQYF.

DNA for the CDR3: TGTGCCAGCAGCCAAGATGGGGCGGGAAATGAGCAGTTCTTC. Protein product: CASSQDGAGNEQFF. The chain joins TRBV4-2 to TRBJ2-1; D might be TRBD2 (6 bases). V dropped 0 bases and J dropped 7 bases, with 10 bases sitting between them. CDR1 and CDR2 from the germline V gene are LGHNA and YNFKEQ. The CDR3 is made up of 14 amino acids.

The CDR3 sequence: CASSSNEREQYF. The CDR3 DNA is TGTGCCAGCAGCTCGAACGAGCGCGAGCAGTACTTC. J is TRBJ2-7 and V is TRBV7-8; D not certain. The CDR3 is made up of 12 amino acids. With 4 bases removed from V and 6 bases from J, the gap between germline ends came to 10 bases. Germline lookup yields CDR1 SGHVS and CDR2 FQNEAQ.